This TCR beta chain was sequenced during a study of cytomegalovirus exposure and HLA in healthy donors (dated by TCRdb to about 2017). With regard to the full study: According to an earlier analysis of several hundred of the donors, 200 million or so T cells yielded 120 million or so unique TCR beta sequences and less than 300 Gb of sequence data. An early release covering about 600 HLA-typed donors comprised 300 to 350 gigabases of sequencing data and 85 million to 100 million unique TCR sequences. Along with the roughly 610-subject first cohort, a separate validation cohort of over a hundred different subjects was used. To predict cytomegalovirus infection status, the study combined high-throughput TCR immunosequencing, statistical association of individual TCRs with disease status, and machine learning. About five DR-DQ haplotypes were treated as single units for association and clustering because of strong linkage in the cohort. Genome-wide SNP genotypes for about 55% of the 666 donors were used in a later genetic analysis, which treated that subset as a discovery cohort. The aim of the study was to test whether cataloging public T cell receptors could identify signatures of past pathogen exposure. Of the roughly 430 genotyped donors, roughly 80% fell in the genetic ancestry cluster associated with self-reported Caucasian donors. HLA typing included class I and class II loci at four-digit resolution. In a later analysis, previously published TCR beta repertoires from 600 to 850 donors were re-analyzed and high-resolution HLA genotyping was added so that TCR occurrence patterns could be studied. In the later analysis, no new phenotypic data were used to find candidate immune exposures; instead, reliance was placed on TCR beta sequences and their occurrence across donors. An earlier analysis of around 580 of the donors used high-throughput TCR beta sequencing to judge whether each TCR beta V gene segment behaved as functional or pseudogenic. The study used immunosequencing to profile the T cell repertoires of 666 subjects and linked those repertoires to cytomegalovirus serostatus. Typing coverage differed by locus: A, B, C, DRB1 and DQB1 were typed in about 620-630 donors, DQA1 in 522, DPA1 in some 610, and DPB1 in roughly 470. Among some 400 genotyped donors of the cohort, an average of around 240,000 unique TCR beta nucleotide sequences were sequenced per donor, roughly 18% of them non-productive. Donor age, sex, ethnicity and CMV serostatus were compiled alongside the repertoire data. Every repertoire in the discovery cohort had been generated on one and the same sequencing platform.

In total, 666 healthy bone marrow donors made up the cohort. All cohort members were sampled while nominally healthy, although unrecorded immune exposures were likely present. The donor tested CMV seropositive, placing the donor among the approximately 290 seropositive members of the cohort. Every donor gave a peripheral blood sample, and the peripheral blood mononuclear cells from that sample were used for TCR beta sequencing. Genomic DNA was extracted from the blood cell samples with the Qiagen DNeasy Blood Extraction Kit. For this clone: The specificity of this receptor is unknown. Nothing much larger sits one base from this clone, and base qualities are not available.

The germline ends are 15 bases apart after V is trimmed by 3 bases and J by 6 bases. The germline V gene supplies CDR1 LGHNA and CDR2 YNFKEQ. Taken from cysteine to phenylalanine, the CDR3 has 15 residues. Only the CDR3 portion is preserved as DNA: 45 bases, with reading frame beginning at the first base. Library preparation employed the immunoSEQ multiplex PCR assay. For the multiplex PCR, a mixture combining 60 forward primers for TCR Vbeta segments and 13 reverse primers for TCR Jbeta segments was used. The CDR3 region of rearranged TCR beta genes was amplified from genomic DNA by a multiplex PCR assay. Amplified TCR beta libraries were sequenced as 87-base-pair reads on the Illumina HiSeq System. In the paper's pipeline: A later analysis tallied tens of millions of unique TCR beta chains across the approximately 670 repertoires, and roughly 11 million of those chains were shared by two or more donors. Raw reads were error-corrected and collapsed into unique sequences by a nearest-neighbor algorithm in which closely related sequences were merged to remove PCR and sequencing errors. V, D and J gene segments were assigned by aligning CDR3 sequences to IMGT reference sequences. For a sequence to be retained, at least a six-nucleotide match to both a V gene segment and a J gene segment was required. Rearrangements were classified as productive when the CDR3 lacked stop codons and remained in frame with V and J, and all other rearrangements were classified as non-productive. CDR3 was defined according to IMGT convention as the region running from the second conserved V-encoded cysteine to the conserved J-encoded phenylalanine. In an earlier analysis of more than 550 of the donors, sequences lacking an unambiguous match to a single V gene segment were excluded. In an earlier analysis of approximately 550 of the donors, V segments were called functional above 56.7% productive rearrangements and were called segregating when the between-donor standard deviation exceeded 5%. A statistical classification framework was developed to diagnose cytomegalovirus status using the catalog of TCR beta chain sequences. A later analysis assigned V and J genes by comparing TCR nucleotide sequences with IMGT/GENE-DB human TR gene sequences. In a later analysis, CDR3 sequences and most-parsimonious VDJ recombination scenarios were assigned using the TCRdist pipeline. In a later analysis, each TCR beta chain was defined by its CDR3 amino acid sequence together with its V-gene family, and reads without a unique V-gene family were excluded. As a way to deal with suspected cross-contamination and a sequencing artifact, a later analysis dropped 592 nucleotide sequences that were highly shared and had low generation probability. For each public chain, a later analysis derived a clonal expansion index from normalized ranks of inferred template counts within each repertoire. A later analysis computed generation probabilities with a VDJ recombination model fitted to out-of-frame rearrangements, and checked the results against IGoR. In a later analysis, hypergeometric tests were used to score TCR-TCR, TCR-HLA and TCR-CMV co-occurrence, with a repertoire-size bias correction applied to TCR pairs. In a later analysis, false discovery rates were estimated by permuting HLA or CMV assignments 20 times. A later analysis grouped co-occurring TCRs with DBSCAN, adding TCRdist sequence similarity when clustering within HLA-allele-positive subsets. Repertoires with fewer than 30,000 or more than 120,000 public chains were left out of co-occurrence clustering, as were several repertoires with anomalous nucleotide sharing. TCRdb took this table from immuneACCESS and kept in-frame rearrangements with V and J called. Such tables lack part of the clones; where checked against another copy, unresolved V genes explain under half of the gap, and the rest is unexplained. Clone size and V and J calls were adopted from that table, with D and trimming inferred from the DNA. In this sample the table shows 200,000 to 300,000 clones, 84% of which occur a single time. Of the sample, about 2% falls within the top ten clones.

The study at large found these results: Roughly uniform sequencing depth across donors was assumed in presence/absence analyses, although this assumption may not hold. In an earlier analysis of roughly 500 of the donors, most TCR beta V segments appeared in productive rearrangements about 87% or about 30% of the time, broadly matching IMGT annotations. Only TCR beta chains were sequenced in this cohort, and the absence of alpha or paired-chain data limited detectable features. It was suggested by the authors that the approach could potentially be generalized to other disease states and immunological phenotypes. In a later analysis, HLA-associated TCR beta chains were found to be more clonally expanded and to have lower generation probabilities than equally common non-associated chains. A further reported finding was that TCR beta sequences accurately predicted the HLA-A and HLA-B alleles for most subjects in the first cohort. Strong co-occurrence of HLA alleles, especially DR and DQ, made assigning TCR associations to individual alleles difficult. The earlier analysis of approximately 590 of the donors excluded 15 to 20 rarely observed V segments, including chromosome 9 orphons, because counts were too low. In a later analysis, TCR association rates were found to vary across HLA loci, with the most associated TCRs seen for DRB1 alleles and the fewest for HLA-C alleles. Linkage disequilibrium might explain the correlated functional status among segregating V segments, but an unknown experimental factor could not be excluded. A group of highly shared sequence variants was considered likely to be a technical artifact of the sequencing pipeline. A later genetic analysis associated a missense DCLRE1C variant with V-gene and J-gene trimming of TCR beta chains, and an independent cohort replicated the association. While some public TCRs were present in many individuals, most TCR sequences turned up only very rarely across donors. According to a later analysis, parvovirus B19, influenza, CMV and Epstein-Barr virus appeared linked to several top co-occurrence clusters. The classifier was reported to diagnose cytomegalovirus status with high specificity and sensitivity in both the original and validation cohorts. In a later analysis, more than 15,000 TCR beta sequences were associated with specific HLA alleles at a false discovery rate of 0.05. In vitro tests confirmed that three of the cytomegalovirus-associated TCR beta chains recognize cytomegalovirus antigens. HLA typing was unavailable for some donors at each locus, so association tests used only the typed subset. According to a later genetic analysis, donors in an Asian-associated ancestry cluster had fewer N-insertions in productive TCRs than the roughly 670-donor mean. Immune exposure information for the cohort was limited to CMV serostatus. A total of about 150 TCR beta chains were listed by the study as associated with cytomegalovirus. According to a later analysis, most CMV-associated TCR beta chains appeared to be HLA-restricted, and the HLA associations seemed to be driven largely by CMV exposure. Because the 87-base-pair reads could not distinguish some IMGT-functional V segments, including TRBV6-2 and TRBV6-3, those segments were excluded.

The rearrangement combines TRBV4-2 with TRBJ1-5; matching of 6 bases hints at TRBD1 as the D gene. Sequencing was carried out using PBMCs. This clonotype was sampled from a woman aged 40-49 years in good health and CMV-seropositive. At the DNA level, the sequence is TGTGCCAGCAGCCATATTGGGGGGGGGCCTCAGCCCCAGCATTTT. Its translation is CASSHIGGGPQPQHF.